These 21 T cell receptor beta chains share one sample of origin, sequenced in a study of Graves' ophthalmopathy and Graves' hyperthyroidism. The authors amplified TCR beta CDR3 regions, and they did so from RNA transcripts for repertoire sequencing. Investigators did first-round RT-PCR with HTBI primers, then second-round multiplex PCR. MiXCR was run by TCRdb on the multiplex PCR reads, yielding one entry per CDR3 protein. The table records about 740,000 distinct CDR3 sequences, 35% to 50% of them present only once. Sequencing was carried out using peripheral blood. The receptors were sampled from an adult man with Graves' ophthalmopathy.

The table lists this clonotype with many counts. The chain couples TRBV19 to TRBJ1-2; D is unclear. Germline V gene data show CDR1 as LNHDA and CDR2 as SQIVND (reference sequence). CDR3 length: 16 residues. The V end was cut by 2 bases, the J end by 3 bases, with 16 bases between. The CDR3 reads CASSISKAFTDYGYTF. The CDR3 nucleotides are TGTGCCAGTAGTATATCGAAGGCGTTTACGGACTATGGCTACACCTTC.

This clonotype was seen many times. V gene TRBV9 combines with J gene TRBJ2-6; TRBD2 agrees at 8 bases. This CDR3 region has 15 residues. V lost 0 bases, J lost 11 bases, and 7 bases stayed unmatched. Germline CDR1 is SGDLS and CDR2 is YYNGEE. CDR3 sequence: CASSVAPGLAYVLTF. In DNA form, the CDR3 reads TGTGCCAGCAGCGTAGCCCCCGGACTAGCTTACGTCCTGACTTTC.

Only a few counts were recorded for this clonotype. V and J are TRBV2 and TRBJ1-1, with TRBD1 matching 12 bases. Germline assignment: CDR1 SNHLY and CDR2 FYNNEI. The CDR3 is 16 residues long. The ends lost 9 bases at V and 0 bases at J; junction bases unmatched: 8. Written as DNA, the CDR3 is TGTGCCAGTCAGGGACAGGGGGCCTTGATGAACACTGAAGCTTTCTTT. Protein sequence: CASQGQGALMNTEAFF.

To note about this clonotype: The final CDR3 position lacks the conserved phenylalanine or tryptophan, pointing to a likely read error. The chain is built from TRBV10-3 and TRBJ2-7; D ambiguous. This CDR3 is 12 amino acids long. Looked up from germline, CDR1 is ENHRY and CDR2 is SYGVKD. The CDR3 coding sequence is TGTGCCACCAGTGAGTCGACGGGCGAGCAGTACCTC. This sequence encodes CATSESTGEQYL.

Details on this clonotype: At one of its ends the junction is not consistent with the germline gene, which may arise from a read error. V gene TRBV14 combines with J gene TRBJ2-7; a weak D match, TRBD1 (6 bases). Germline-derived CDR1 and CDR2 are SGHDN and FVKESK. The CDR3 is 14 amino acids. CDR3 DNA: TGTGCCAGCAGCCAAGGACAGGCCACCTACGGGCAGTACTTC. Its protein product is CASSQGQATYGQYF.

This rearrangement joins TRBV7-2 to TRBJ2-7; D may be TRBD2 (6 bases). The CDR3 loop spans 13 amino acids. From germline, CDR1 is SGHTA and CDR2 FQGNSA. V lost 5 bases and J lost 11, with 19 bases in between. The CDR3 nucleotides read TGTGCCAGCAGCCAAAGCGGGCCCAGAGTCAAGTACTTC. Protein: CASSQSGPRVKYF.

The chain recombines TRBV10-3 with TRBJ2-7, with TRBD1 identical over 11 bases. The CDR3 has 14 residues. CDR1 and CDR2 (germline): ENHRY, SYGVKD. The junction had 3 bases not matched to a gene; V was cut back by 4 bases and J by 4 bases. CDR3 nucleotide sequence: TGTGCCATCAGTGGAGGACAGGGGGCATACGAGCAGTACTTC. Amino acids: CAISGGQGAYEQYF.

This clonotype came up a few times. Relative to the germline gene, one junction end is altered; a read error may explain this. CDR3 residues: CASSEWGGSSNQPQHF. The CDR3 DNA reads TGTGCCAGCAGTGAATGGGGGGGAAGCAGCAATCAGCCCCAGCATTTT. The chain employs TRBV24-1 and TRBJ1-5; possible D gene TRBD1, 5 bases. Germline CDR1 and CDR2: KGHDR and SFDVKD. The CDR3 has 16 residues.

On this clonotype itself: At one boundary the junction diverges from the germline segment, which might be a read error. The DNA of the CDR3 is TGCGCCAGCAGCCAAGATCAGAGGAGGAGTTACACCATATATTTT. This gives the protein CASSQDQRRSYTIYF. The chain combines TRBV11-2 with TRBJ1-3; D is uncertain. The germline V gene encodes CDR1 SGHAT and CDR2 FQNNGV. This CDR3 region has 15 residues.

This clonotype was observed at least ten times. This chain uses TRBV7-8 with TRBJ2-2; a possible D gene is TRBD2 (6 bases). Germline V gives CDR1 SGHVS, CDR2 FQNEAQ. The CDR3 extends over 15 amino acids. The V end was cut by 3 bases, the J end by 3 bases, with 11 bases between. The CDR3 region is CASSLTSSDTGELFF. The CDR3 DNA reads TGTGCCAGCAGCTTGACTAGTTCGGACACCGGGGAGCTGTTTTTT.

V usage is TRBV7-9 and J usage is TRBJ1-2; no definite D call. The CDR3 totals 14 residues. V was shortened by 1 base and J by 4 bases, with 10 bases between the two germline ends. Germline CDR1 is SEHNR and CDR2 is FQNEAQ (reference sequence). For the CDR3, the DNA is TGTGCCAGCAGCTTAGGTGAAACCTCCTATGGCTACACCTTC. Translating gives CASSLGETSYGYTF.

Of note for this clonotype: The junction does not match germline at one end; this may be a read error. CDR3 sequence reads: CASSASGTTYERYF. CDR3 bases: TGTGCCAGCAGCGCAAGCGGGACAACCTACGAGCGGTACTTC. The J gene is TRBJ2-7, the V gene TRBV7-9, with D possibly matching TRBD2 (7 bases). CDR3 length equals 14 residues. Germline V CDR1 and CDR2: SEHNR, FQNEAQ (reference sequence).

Details on this clonotype: One end of the junction does not line up with germline, which may come from a read error. The chain couples TRBV25-1 to TRBJ2-2; 9 bases are a match to TRBD2. Germline CDR1 and CDR2: MGHDK and SYGVNS. The CDR3 consists of 18 residues. The DNA for the CDR3 is TGCGCCAGCAGCCAAGATAGAGGCGGGAGGGTATGGGCCGGGGAGCTGTTTTTT. Its protein is CASSQDRGGRVWAGELFF.

The chain joins TRBV5-1 to TRBJ1-1; 9 bases are shared with TRBD1. CDR3 length: 15 residues. Germline V gene data show CDR1 as SGHRS and CDR2 as YFSETQ. V lost 0 bases and J lost 4; bases outside the gene matches: 4. The DNA of the CDR3 is TGCGCCAGCAGCTTGGATATGGACAGGGGCACTGAAGCTTTCTTT. Its protein product is CASSLDMDRGTEAFF.

For this clonotype: This may stem from a read error, because a much larger clone lies one nucleotide away. The chain joins TRBV7-3 to TRBJ1-1; D is undetermined. In germline, CDR1 is SGHTA, CDR2 FQGTGA. The CDR3 spans 13 residues. The CDR3 spells CVSRSDGNTEAFF. Written as DNA, the CDR3 is TGTGTCAGCAGGTCGGACGGGAACACTGAAGCTTTCTTT.

This clonotype was counted at least ten times. The CDR3 is CSAPTGGLGLFF. CDR3 in DNA: TGCAGTGCACCGACAGGGGGGTTGGGACTGTTTTTT. The V and J genes are TRBV20-1 and TRBJ1-4; 9 nucleotides align to TRBD1. Germline loops: CDR1 DFQATT, CDR2 SNEGSKA (reference sequence). V lost 6 bases and J lost 13; bases outside the gene matches: 9. CDR3 size: 12 residues.

In this sample, this clonotype turned up many times. The chain recombines TRBV2 with TRBJ2-7, with 11 bases lining up with TRBD1. Germline CDR1 is SNHLY and CDR2 is FYNNEI. Trimming cost V 6 bases and J 3 bases; bases outside gene matches: 1. The CDR3 contains 13 residues. This chain's CDR3 is CASRGTGGYEQYF. The CDR3 DNA sequence: TGTGCCAGCAGGGGGACAGGGGGCTACGAGCAGTACTTC.

The rearrangement joins TRBV29-1 to TRBJ2-7; D might be TRBD1 (6 bases). The V gene's germline CDR1 is SQVTM and CDR2 ANQGSEA. This CDR3 comprises 13 residues. V was clipped by 2 bases and J by 3 bases, with 11 bases between them. The CDR3 nucleotides are TGCAGCGTTGAATTACAGGACAGCTACGAGCAGTACTTC. The encoded protein is CSVELQDSYEQYF.

This clonotype was counted a few times. This chain uses TRBV6-6 with TRBJ2-5; D call uncertain. The CDR3 contains 14 residues. CDR1 MNHNY and CDR2 SVGAGI come from the germline V gene (reference sequence). The V end lost 0 bases, the J end lost 4 bases, and 9 bases lay between the germline ends. CDR3 region: CASSYSNSPETQYF. CDR3 bases: TGTGCCAGCAGTTACTCGAATTCCCCAGAGACCCAGTACTTC.

This clonotype occurred many times. V and J are TRBV12-3 or TRBV12-4 and TRBJ1-2; the D gene is possibly TRBD1 (6 bases). The CDR3 has 13 amino acids. Trimming removed 6 bases at V and 7 bases at J, with 15 bases between. The CDR3 loop reads CASSEQGSIGYTF. CDR3 nucleotide sequence: TGTGCCAGCAGCGAACAGGGCAGCATTGGCTACACCTTC.

This clonotype was found a few times. V gene TRBV10-3 combines with J gene TRBJ1-2; D possibly corresponds to TRBD1 (5 bases). Germline V lookup: CDR1 ENHRY, CDR2 SYGVKD. This CDR3 comprises 12 residues. Trimming stripped 10 bases from V and 7 bases from J, with 16 bases between. CDR3 sequence: CASRFQGRGYTF. As DNA, the CDR3 is TGTGCCAGCAGGTTCCAGGGACGTGGCTACACCTTC.